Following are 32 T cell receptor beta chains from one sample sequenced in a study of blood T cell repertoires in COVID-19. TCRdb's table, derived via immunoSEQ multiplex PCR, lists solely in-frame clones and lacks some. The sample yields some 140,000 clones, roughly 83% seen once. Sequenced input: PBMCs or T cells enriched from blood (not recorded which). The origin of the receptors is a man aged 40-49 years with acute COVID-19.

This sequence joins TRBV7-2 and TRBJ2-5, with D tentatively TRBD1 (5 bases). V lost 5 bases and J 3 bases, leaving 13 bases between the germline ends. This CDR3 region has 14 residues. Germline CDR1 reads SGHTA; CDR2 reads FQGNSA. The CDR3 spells CASSQRAREETQYF. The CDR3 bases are TGTGCCAGCAGCCAAAGGGCCAGGGAAGAGACCCAGTACTTC.

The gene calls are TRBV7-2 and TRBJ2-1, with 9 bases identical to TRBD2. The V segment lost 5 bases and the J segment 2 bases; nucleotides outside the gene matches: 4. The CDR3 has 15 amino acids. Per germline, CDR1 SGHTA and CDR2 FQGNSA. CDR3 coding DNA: TGTGCCAGCAGCCTGGGACTAGCCGCCTACAATGAGCAGTTCTTC. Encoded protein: CASSLGLAAYNEQFF.

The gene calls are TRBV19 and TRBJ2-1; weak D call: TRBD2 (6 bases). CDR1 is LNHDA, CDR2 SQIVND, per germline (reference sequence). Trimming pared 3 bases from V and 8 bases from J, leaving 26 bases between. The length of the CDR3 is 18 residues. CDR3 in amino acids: CASSIQTYLGGARYEQFF. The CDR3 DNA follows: TGTGCCAGTAGTATCCAGACTTATCTCGGAGGGGCTAGGTATGAGCAGTTCTTC.

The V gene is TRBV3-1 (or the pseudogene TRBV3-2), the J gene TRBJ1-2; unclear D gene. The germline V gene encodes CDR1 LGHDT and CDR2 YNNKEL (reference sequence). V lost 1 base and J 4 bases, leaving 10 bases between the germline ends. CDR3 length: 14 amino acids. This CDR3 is CASSQGRPAYGYTF. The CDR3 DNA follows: TGTGCCAGCAGCCAAGGCAGGCCGGCCTATGGCTACACCTTC.

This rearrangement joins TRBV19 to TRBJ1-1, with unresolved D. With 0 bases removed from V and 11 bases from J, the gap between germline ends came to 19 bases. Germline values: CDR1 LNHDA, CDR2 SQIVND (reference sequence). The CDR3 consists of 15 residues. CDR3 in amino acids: CASSIDAAPSGWAFF. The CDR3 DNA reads TGTGCCAGTAGTATAGATGCGGCACCCAGTGGTTGGGCTTTCTTT.

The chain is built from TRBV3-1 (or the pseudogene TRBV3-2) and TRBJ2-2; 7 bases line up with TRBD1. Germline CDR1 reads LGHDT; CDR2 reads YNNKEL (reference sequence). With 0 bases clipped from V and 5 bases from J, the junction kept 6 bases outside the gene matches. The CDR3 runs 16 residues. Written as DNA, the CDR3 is TGTGCCAGCAGCCAAGAAGGGACAGTTACGACCGGGGAGCTGTTTTTT. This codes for CASSQEGTVTTGELFF.

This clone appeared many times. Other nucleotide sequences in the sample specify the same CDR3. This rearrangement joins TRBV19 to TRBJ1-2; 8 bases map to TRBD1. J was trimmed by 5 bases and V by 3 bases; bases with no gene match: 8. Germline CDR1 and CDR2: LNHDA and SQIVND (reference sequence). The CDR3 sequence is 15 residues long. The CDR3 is CASSIAGTGGYGYTF. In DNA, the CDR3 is TGTGCCAGTAGTATCGCCGGGACAGGAGGATATGGCTACACCTTC. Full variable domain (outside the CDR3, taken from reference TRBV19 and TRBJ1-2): DGGITQSPKYLFRKEGQNVTLSCEQNLNHDAMYWYRQDPGQGLRLIYYSQIVNDFQKGDIAEGYSVSREKKESFPLTVTSAQKNPTAFYLCASSIAGTGGYGYTFGSGTRLTVV.

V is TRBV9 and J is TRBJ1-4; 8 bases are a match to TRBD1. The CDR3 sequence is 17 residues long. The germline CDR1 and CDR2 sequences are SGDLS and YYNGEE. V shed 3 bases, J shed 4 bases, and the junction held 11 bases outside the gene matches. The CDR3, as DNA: TGTGCCAGCAGCGCCGATGGGGTGGGACAGGTTAATGAAAAACTGTTTTTT. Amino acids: CASSADGVGQVNEKLFF.

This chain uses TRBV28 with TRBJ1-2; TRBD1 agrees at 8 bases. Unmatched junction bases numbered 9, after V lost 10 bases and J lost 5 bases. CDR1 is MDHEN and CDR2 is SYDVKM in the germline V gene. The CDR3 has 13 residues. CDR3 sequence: CATIDRGGYGYTF. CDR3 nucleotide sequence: TGTGCCACGATAGACAGGGGTGGATATGGCTACACCTTC.

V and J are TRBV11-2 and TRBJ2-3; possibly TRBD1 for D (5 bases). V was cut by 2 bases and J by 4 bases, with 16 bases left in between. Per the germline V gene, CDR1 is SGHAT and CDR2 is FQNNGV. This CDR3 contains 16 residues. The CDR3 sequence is CASSLIQGLYADTQYF. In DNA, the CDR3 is TGTGCCAGCAGCTTAATCCAGGGATTGTATGCAGATACGCAGTATTTT. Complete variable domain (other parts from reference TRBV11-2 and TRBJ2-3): EAGVAQSPRYKIIEKRQSVAFWCNPISGHATLYWYQQILGQGPKLLIQFQNNGVVDDSQLPKDRFSAERLKGVDSTLKIQPAKLEDSAVYLCASSLIQGLYADTQYFGPGTRLTVL.

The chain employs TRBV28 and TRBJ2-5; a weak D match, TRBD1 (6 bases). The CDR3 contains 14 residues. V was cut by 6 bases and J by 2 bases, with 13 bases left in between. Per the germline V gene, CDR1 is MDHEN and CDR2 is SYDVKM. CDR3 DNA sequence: TGTGCCAGCAGGCTGAGGACAGCGCAAGAGACCCAGTACTTC. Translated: CASRLRTAQETQYF.

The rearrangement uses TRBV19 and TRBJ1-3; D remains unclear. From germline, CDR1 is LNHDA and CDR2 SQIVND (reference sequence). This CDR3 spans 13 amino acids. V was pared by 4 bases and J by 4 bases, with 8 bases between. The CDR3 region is CASSTGNGNTIYF. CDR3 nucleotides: TGTGCCAGTAGTACCGGGAACGGAAACACCATATATTTT.

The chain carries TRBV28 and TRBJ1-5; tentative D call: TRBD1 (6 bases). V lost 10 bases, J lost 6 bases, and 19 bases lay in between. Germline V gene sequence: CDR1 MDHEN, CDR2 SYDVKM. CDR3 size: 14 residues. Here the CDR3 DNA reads TGTGCCATACAGACGGGGGGCGTATCTCAGCCCCAGCATTTT. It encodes CAIQTGGVSQPQHF.

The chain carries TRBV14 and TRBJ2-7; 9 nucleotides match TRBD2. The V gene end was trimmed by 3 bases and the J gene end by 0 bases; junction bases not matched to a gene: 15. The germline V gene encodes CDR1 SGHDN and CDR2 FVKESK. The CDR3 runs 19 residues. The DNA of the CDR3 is TGTGCCAGCAGCCACCCGGTCAAGCGGGGGGCCCGGGGCTCCTACGAGCAGTACTTC. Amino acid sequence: CASSHPVKRGARGSYEQYF.

The CDR3 DNA follows: TGTGCCAGTTCGGGGGGAACGAACACCGGGGAGCTGTTTTTT. Residues: CASSGGTNTGELFF. The gene calls are TRBV7-8 and TRBJ2-2, with 7 bases aligning to TRBD2. This CDR3 comprises 14 residues. The J segment lost 0 bases and the V segment lost 9 bases, leaving 4 bases of the junction unmatched. Germline CDR1 reads SGHVS; CDR2 reads FQNEAQ.

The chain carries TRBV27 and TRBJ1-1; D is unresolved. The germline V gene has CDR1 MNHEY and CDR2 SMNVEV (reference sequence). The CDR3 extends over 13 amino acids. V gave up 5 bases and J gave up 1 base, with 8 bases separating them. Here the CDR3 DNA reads TGTGCCAGCAGTCTCAGGTGGAACACTGAAGCTTTCTTT. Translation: CASSLRWNTEAFF.

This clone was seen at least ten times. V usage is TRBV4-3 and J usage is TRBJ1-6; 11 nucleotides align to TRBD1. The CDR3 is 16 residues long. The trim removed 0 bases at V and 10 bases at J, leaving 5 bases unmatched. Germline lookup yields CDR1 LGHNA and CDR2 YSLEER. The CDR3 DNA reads TGCGCCAGCAGCCAAGAATCCAGGACAGGGGGCTCACCCCTCCACTTT. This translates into CASSQESRTGGSPLHF.

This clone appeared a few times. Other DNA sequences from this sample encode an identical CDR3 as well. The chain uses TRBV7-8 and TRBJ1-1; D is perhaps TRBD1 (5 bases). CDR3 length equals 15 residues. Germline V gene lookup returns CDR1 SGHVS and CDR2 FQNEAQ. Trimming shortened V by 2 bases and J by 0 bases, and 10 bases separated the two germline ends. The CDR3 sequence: CASSLKRQLNTEAFF. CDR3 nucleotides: TGTGCCAGCAGCTTAAAACGACAGTTGAACACTGAAGCTTTCTTT.

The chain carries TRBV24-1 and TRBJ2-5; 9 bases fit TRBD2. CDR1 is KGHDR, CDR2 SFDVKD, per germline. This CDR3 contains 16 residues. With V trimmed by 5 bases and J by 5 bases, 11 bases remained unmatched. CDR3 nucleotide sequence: TGTGCCACCAGTGTTACCGGGACTAGCAGTTTTGAGACCCAGTACTTC. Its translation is CATSVTGTSSFETQYF.

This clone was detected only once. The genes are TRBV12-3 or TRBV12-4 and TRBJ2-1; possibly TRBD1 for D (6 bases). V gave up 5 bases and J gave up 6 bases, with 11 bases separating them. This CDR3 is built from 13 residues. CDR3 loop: CASSEQGTNEQFF. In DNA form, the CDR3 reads TGTGCCAGCAGTGAACAGGGCACCAATGAGCAGTTCTTC.

CDR3 region: CASSTNRATHTEAFF. CDR3 sequence (DNA): TGTGCCAGTAGTACGAACAGGGCCACCCACACTGAAGCTTTCTTT. J is TRBJ1-1 and V is TRBV19; the D gene is possibly TRBD1 (6 bases). V shed 4 bases and J shed 3 bases, with 15 bases lying between them. The length of the CDR3 is 15 residues. Per germline, CDR1 LNHDA and CDR2 SQIVND (reference sequence). Full variable domain (rest looked up from reference TRBV19 and TRBJ1-1): DGGITQSPKYLFRKEGQNVTLSCEQNLNHDAMYWYRQDPGQGLRLIYYSQIVNDFQKGDIAEGYSVSREKKESFPLTVTSAQKNPTAFYLCASSTNRATHTEAFFGQGTRLTVV.

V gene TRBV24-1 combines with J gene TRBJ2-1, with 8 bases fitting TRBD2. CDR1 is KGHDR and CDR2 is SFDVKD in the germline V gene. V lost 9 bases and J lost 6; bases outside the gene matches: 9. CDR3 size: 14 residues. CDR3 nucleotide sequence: TGTGCCACCCGGGGGGGGGCTAGCTCCAATGAGCAGTTCTTC. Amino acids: CATRGGASSNEQFF.

The CDR3 DNA sequence: TGTGCCAGCAGCTTAGATCTGCAGGGAGGGAAAGAGACCCAGTACTTC. It encodes CASSLDLQGGKETQYF. The V and J genes are TRBV11-2 and TRBJ2-5; 7 bases match TRBD2. V was clipped by 0 bases and J by 3 bases; unmatched bases: 7. CDR3 length: 16 residues. Germline CDR1 SGHAT, CDR2 FQNNGV.

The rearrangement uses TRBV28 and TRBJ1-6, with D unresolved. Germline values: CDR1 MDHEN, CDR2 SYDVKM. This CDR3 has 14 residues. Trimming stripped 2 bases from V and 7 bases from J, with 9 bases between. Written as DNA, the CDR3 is TGTGCCAGCAGTTTAAGTCAGTTCAATTCACCCCTCCACTTT. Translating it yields CASSLSQFNSPLHF.

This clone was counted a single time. The DNA for the CDR3 is TGTGCCTGGAGTTCACAGACGGACTATGGCTACACCTTC. As protein: CAWSSQTDYGYTF. This chain links TRBV30 with TRBJ1-2, with no clear D. This CDR3 comprises 13 residues. Trimming removed 2 bases from V and 3 bases from J, with 10 bases in between. The V gene's germline CDR1 is GTSNPN and CDR2 SVGIG (reference sequence).

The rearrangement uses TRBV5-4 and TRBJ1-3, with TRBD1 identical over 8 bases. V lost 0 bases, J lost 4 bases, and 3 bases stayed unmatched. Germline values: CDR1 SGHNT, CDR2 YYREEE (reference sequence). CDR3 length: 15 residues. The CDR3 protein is CASSLEQGGGNTIYF. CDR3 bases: TGTGCCAGCAGCTTGGAACAGGGGGGAGGAAACACCATATATTTT.

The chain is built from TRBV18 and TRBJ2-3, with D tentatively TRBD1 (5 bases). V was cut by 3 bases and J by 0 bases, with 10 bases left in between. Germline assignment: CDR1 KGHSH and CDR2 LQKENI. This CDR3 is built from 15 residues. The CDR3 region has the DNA TGTGCCAGCTCACCCGACAGCACTAGCACAGATACGCAGTATTTT. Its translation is CASSPDSTSTDTQYF.

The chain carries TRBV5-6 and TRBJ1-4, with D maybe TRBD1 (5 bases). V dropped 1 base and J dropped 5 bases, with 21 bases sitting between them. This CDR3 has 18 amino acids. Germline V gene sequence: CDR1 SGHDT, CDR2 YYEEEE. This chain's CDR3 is CASSLSRLDRISNEKLFF. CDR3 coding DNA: TGTGCCAGCAGCTTGTCCCGACTTGACAGAATTTCAAATGAAAAACTGTTTTTT.

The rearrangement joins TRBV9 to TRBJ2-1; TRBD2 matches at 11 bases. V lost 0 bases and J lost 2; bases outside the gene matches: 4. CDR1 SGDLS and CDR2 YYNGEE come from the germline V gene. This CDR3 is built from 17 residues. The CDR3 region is CASSVGTSGGTYNEQFF. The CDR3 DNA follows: TGTGCCAGCAGCGTAGGAACTAGCGGGGGAACCTACAATGAGCAGTTCTTC.

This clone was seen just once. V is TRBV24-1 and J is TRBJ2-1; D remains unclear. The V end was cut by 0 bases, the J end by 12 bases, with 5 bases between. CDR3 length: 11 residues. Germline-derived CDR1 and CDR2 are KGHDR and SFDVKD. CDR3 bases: TGTGCCACCAGTGATTTGGGTAGGCAGTTCTTC. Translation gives CATSDLGRQFF.

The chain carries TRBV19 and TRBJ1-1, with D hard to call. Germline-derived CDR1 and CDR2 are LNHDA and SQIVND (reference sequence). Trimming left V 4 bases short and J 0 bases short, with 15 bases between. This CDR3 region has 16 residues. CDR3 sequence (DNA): TGTGCCAGTAGTACCTCGGCGGCGACCATGAACACTGAAGCTTTCTTT. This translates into CASSTSAATMNTEAFF.

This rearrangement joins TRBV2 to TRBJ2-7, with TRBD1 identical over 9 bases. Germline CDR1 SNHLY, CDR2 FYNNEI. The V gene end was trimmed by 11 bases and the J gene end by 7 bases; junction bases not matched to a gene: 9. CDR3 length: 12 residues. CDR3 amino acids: CAAGQGLLEQYF. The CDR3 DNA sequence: TGTGCCGCAGGACAGGGGCTATTGGAGCAGTACTTC.